The clone carrying this TCR beta chain was seen a few times. These data originate in a study of shared clonotypes between healthy human individuals. CDR3 length equals 15 residues. CDR1 is KGHSH, CDR2 LQKENI, per germline. The J segment lost 4 bases and the V segment lost 2 bases, leaving 4 bases of the junction unmatched. Every subset had its genomic DNA shared out evenly among several immunoSEQ plates. Profiling relied on immunoSEQ multiplex PCR, and the TCRdb table lists in-frame clones only, not all of them. The sample carries under 300,000 clones, over 60% recorded once. The receptor's source is a man aged 30 to 45 in good health. Source material: memory CD4+ T cells sorted from blood. Subset in this sample: CD45RA-negative fraction. V usage is TRBV18 and J usage is TRBJ2-2; 7 bases map to TRBD2. The CDR3 DNA sequence: TGTGCCAGCTCACCAGCGGGAGTGAGCACCGGGGAGCTGTTTTTT. Protein: CASSPAGVSTGELFF.